What follows are 28 T cell receptor beta chains derived from one specimen sequenced in a study of blood T cell repertoires in COVID-19. Assay: immunoSEQ multiplex PCR; the TCRdb copy retains only in-frame clones and omits some. This repertoire shows hundreds of thousands of clones, about nine tenths found once; its top ten account for almost 1.5%. What was sequenced was peripheral blood. Receptor source: a woman in her twenties or thirties with active or convalescent COVID-19.

The gene calls are TRBV19 and TRBJ2-2; no clear D gene. Between the trimmed V and J ends, which lost 1 base and 7 bases, there was a span of 10 bases. The V gene's germline CDR1 is LNHDA and CDR2 SQIVND (reference sequence). CDR3 size: 14 residues. The CDR3 is CASSIAVLNGELFF. CDR3 sequence (DNA): TGTGCCAGTAGTATAGCAGTTCTTAACGGGGAGCTGTTTTTT.

The count of this clone is one. J is TRBJ1-1 and V is TRBV19; D unresolved. V dropped 4 bases and J dropped 5 bases, with 5 bases sitting between them. Germline CDR1 and CDR2: LNHDA and SQIVND (reference sequence). The CDR3 sequence is 11 residues long. The CDR3: CASSKETEAFF. The DNA for the CDR3 is TGTGCCAGTAGTAAGGAGACTGAAGCTTTCTTT.

V is TRBV7-2 and J is TRBJ2-4, with a possible D match to TRBD1 (5 bases). The V and J ends lost 3 bases and 5 bases respectively, with 14 bases between them. Germline V gives CDR1 SGHTA, CDR2 FQGNSA. The CDR3 totals 15 residues. The DNA for the CDR3 is TGTGCCAGCAGCTTGGGGCCCCCTAAAGAAAACATTCAGTACTTC. It encodes CASSLGPPKENIQYF.

The chain links TRBV19 to TRBJ1-4; a weak D match, TRBD1 (6 bases). This CDR3 spans 15 amino acids. Trimming left V 4 bases short and J 0 bases short, with 9 bases between. Germline V gives CDR1 LNHDA, CDR2 SQIVND (reference sequence). Here the CDR3 reads CASSRSGATNEKLFF. In DNA form, the CDR3 reads TGTGCCAGTAGTAGATCAGGGGCAACTAATGAAAAACTGTTTTTT.

This rearrangement joins TRBV18 to TRBJ2-4; 9 nucleotides align to TRBD2. The V gene end was trimmed by 2 bases and the J gene end by 4 bases; junction bases not matched to a gene: 6. CDR3 length equals 16 residues. Germline V lookup: CDR1 KGHSH, CDR2 LQKENI. The CDR3 bases are TGTGCCAGCTCACCATCATTGACTAGCGGTAAAAACATTCAGTACTTC. Amino acid sequence: CASSPSLTSGKNIQYF. Supplemented by reference TRBV18 and TRBJ2-4, the full variable domain reads NAGVMQNPRHLVRRRGQEARLRCSPMKGHSHVYWYRQLPEEGLKFMVYLQKENIIDESGMPKERFSAEFPKEGPSILRIQQVVRGDSAAYFCASSPSLTSGKNIQYFGAGTRLSVL.

V gene TRBV10-3 combines with J gene TRBJ1-2, with D unresolved. The germline V gene has CDR1 ENHRY and CDR2 SYGVKD. The CDR3 consists of 14 residues. With 3 bases removed from V and 7 bases from J, the gap between germline ends came to 15 bases. The CDR3 DNA follows: TGTGCCATCAGTGAATACGAATCTGGAGGTGGCTACACCTTC. It encodes CAISEYESGGGYTF.

This CDR3 reads CATSRDRVAGANVLTF. CDR3 DNA sequence: TGTGCCACCAGCAGAGACCGGGTAGCTGGGGCCAACGTCCTGACTTTC. The chain uses TRBV15 and TRBJ2-6; no definite D call. Between the trimmed V and J ends, which lost 0 bases and 2 bases, there was a span of 8 bases. The germline V gene has CDR1 LNHNV and CDR2 YYDKDF (reference sequence). The length of the CDR3 is 16 residues.

The chain carries TRBV12-3 or TRBV12-4 and TRBJ1-1, with D possibly being TRBD1 (5 bases). V gave up 7 bases and J gave up 10 bases, with 19 bases separating them. This CDR3 has 13 residues. CDR3 in DNA: TGTGCCAGCACCGAAGACACGGGGGTTGGAGCTTTCTTT. Its translation is CASTEDTGVGAFF.

This rearrangement joins TRBV4-1 to TRBJ1-4; tentative D call: TRBD1 (6 bases). V lost 3 bases and J 12 bases, leaving 11 bases between the germline ends. The V gene's germline CDR1 is MGHRA and CDR2 YSYEKL. The CDR3 loop spans 12 amino acids. The CDR3 sequence is CASSQTPGELFF. The CDR3, as DNA: TGCGCCAGCAGCCAGACCCCAGGGGAACTGTTTTTT.

The chain employs TRBV5-1 and TRBJ1-5; no clear D gene. There are 15 residues in the CDR3. With 0 bases removed from V and 6 bases from J, the gap between germline ends came to 13 bases. The V gene's germline CDR1 is SGHRS and CDR2 YFSETQ. CDR3 loop: CASSLAGSNSQPQHF. CDR3 coding DNA: TGCGCCAGCAGCTTGGCGGGATCTAATAGTCAGCCCCAGCATTTT.

The rearrangement links TRBV7-9 to TRBJ2-7, with D possibly being TRBD2 (6 bases). There are 14 residues in the CDR3. The V end was cut by 5 bases, the J end by 6 bases, with 17 bases between. Germline V gene data show CDR1 as SEHNR and CDR2 as FQNEAQ (reference sequence). The CDR3 DNA reads TGTGCCAGCAGCACCCGGGGAGGTCCCCGCGAGCAGTACTTC. Translated, it gives CASSTRGGPREQYF.

V and J are TRBV10-1 and TRBJ1-1; 7 bases agree with TRBD1. V was pared by 3 bases and J by 1 base, with 8 bases of the junction left unmatched. The CDR3 extends over 16 amino acids. From germline, CDR1 is WNHNN and CDR2 SYGVQD (reference sequence). The CDR3 protein is CASSETGDRENTEAFF. The CDR3, as DNA: TGCGCCAGCAGTGAAACGGGGGACAGAGAGAACACTGAAGCTTTCTTT.

The rearrangement links TRBV6-1 to TRBJ1-1; 10 positions agree with TRBD1. Germline trimming cut 3 bases from V and 4 bases from J; bases unmatched to any gene: 2. CDR1 is MNHNS and CDR2 is SASEGT in the germline V gene. This CDR3 spans 14 amino acids. This chain's CDR3 is CASSERTGGTEAFF. CDR3 in DNA: TGTGCCAGCAGTGAGCGGACAGGGGGCACTGAAGCTTTCTTT.

This chain connects TRBV27 to TRBJ1-5; 7 positions match TRBD1. Germline CDR1 is MNHEY and CDR2 is SMNVEV (reference sequence). This CDR3 is 13 amino acids long. J lost 5 bases, V lost 5 bases, and 3 bases had no gene match. CDR3 residues: CASSLGQDQPQHF. The CDR3 DNA is TGTGCCAGCAGTCTAGGACAGGATCAGCCCCAGCATTTT.

The rearrangement links TRBV19 to TRBJ2-2; TRBD2 agrees at 12 bases. The CDR3 totals 20 residues. V gave up 2 bases and J gave up 4 bases; unmatched junction bases: 14. Germline V gene lookup returns CDR1 LNHDA and CDR2 SQIVND (reference sequence). The CDR3 DNA reads as TGTGCCAGTAGTATACCCTCCCCTAGCGGGAGGGCGCGGGGCACCGGGGAGCTGTTTTTT. Amino acid sequence: CASSIPSPSGRARGTGELFF.

This chain joins TRBV5-1 and TRBJ2-1, with TRBD2 identical over 10 bases. The CDR3 totals 16 residues. Germline V gene lookup returns CDR1 SGHRS and CDR2 YFSETQ. After removal of 2 bases from V and 5 bases from J, the junction contained 7 bases not matched to a gene. CDR3 sequence (DNA): TGCGCCAGCAGCTTACAAGCGGGAGGGCCGGACAATGAGCAGTTCTTC. Encoded protein: CASSLQAGGPDNEQFF.

This clone was counted once. The chain has TRBV27 and TRBJ1-2; no firm D call. The V gene lost 6 bases and the J gene lost 5 bases, with 22 bases spanning the gap. Germline V gene sequence: CDR1 MNHEY, CDR2 SMNVEV (reference sequence). The CDR3 has 16 amino acids. The CDR3 region is CASRRAGVTAQYGYTF. The CDR3 DNA is TGTGCCAGCAGAAGGGCCGGGGTCACCGCGCAATATGGCTACACCTTC.

V and J are TRBV13 and TRBJ2-1; the D gene is possibly TRBD2 (5 bases). This CDR3 is built from 15 residues. Germline V gives CDR1 PRHDT, CDR2 FYEKMQ (reference sequence). Trimming cost V 5 bases and J 3 bases, with 14 bases left between them. The CDR3 protein is CASSLAGANYNEQFF. The CDR3 coding sequence is TGTGCCAGCAGCCTCGCGGGCGCAAACTACAATGAGCAGTTCTTC.

Note on this clone: Other DNA variants within this sample encode the same CDR3. V and J are TRBV29-1 and TRBJ1-2, with 7 bases identical to TRBD1. The germline V gene has CDR1 SQVTM and CDR2 ANQGSEA. V was clipped by 4 bases and J by 4 bases; unmatched bases: 0. The length of the CDR3 is 11 residues. This CDR3 reads CSVGTGYGYTF. The CDR3 region has the DNA TGCAGCGTTGGGACAGGCTATGGCTACACCTTC. The whole variable domain, filled in from reference TRBV29-1 and TRBJ1-2, reads SAVISQKPSRDICQRGTSLTIQCQVDSQVTMMFWYRQQPGQSLTLIATANQGSEATYESGFVIDKFPISRPNLTFSTLTVSNMSPEDSSIYLCSVGTGYGYTFGSGTRLTVV.

The CDR3 nucleotides are TGTGCCACTCGGCGGGGGGGGAGCAATCAGCCCCAGCATTTT. It codes for CATRRGGSNQPQHF. J is TRBJ1-5 and V is TRBV15; the D gene is possibly TRBD1 (5 bases). V was clipped by 9 bases and J by 1 base, with 13 bases between them. This CDR3 contains 14 residues. CDR1 and CDR2 from the germline V gene are LNHNV and YYDKDF (reference sequence).

The chain is built from TRBV29-1 and TRBJ1-2; D gene uncertain. Germline V gene sequence: CDR1 SQVTM, CDR2 ANQGSEA. The CDR3 has 13 residues. V dropped 4 bases and J dropped 6 bases, with 15 bases sitting between them. The CDR3 spells CSVAKYSSDGYTF. The CDR3 DNA sequence: TGCAGCGTTGCCAAATATTCTTCGGATGGCTACACCTTC.

J is TRBJ1-2 and V is TRBV10-3; D gene uncertain. The CDR3 consists of 11 residues. Germline assignment: CDR1 ENHRY and CDR2 SYGVKD. Trimming left V 3 bases short and J 7 bases short, with 6 bases between. This chain's CDR3 is CAISETSGYTF. In nucleotides, the CDR3 is TGTGCCATCAGTGAAACTTCTGGCTACACCTTC.

The chain joins TRBV23-1 to TRBJ2-7; weak D call: TRBD2 (6 bases). TRBV23-1 is an ORF, with its function uncertain. Trimming removed 7 bases at V and 1 base at J, with 17 bases between. The length of the CDR3 is 15 residues. For the CDR3, the DNA is TGCGCCAGCAATCTGACCGGGAGCAAATCCTACGAGCAGTACTTC. Translation: CASNLTGSKSYEQYF.

The chain is built from TRBV10-3 and TRBJ2-3, with 8 bases matching TRBD1. Germline V gives CDR1 ENHRY, CDR2 SYGVKD. The ends lost 7 bases at V and 5 bases at J; junction bases unmatched: 11. The CDR3 is 15 amino acids. The CDR3 sequence is CAITLDREHKDTQYF. In nucleotides, the CDR3 is TGTGCCATCACCCTGGACAGGGAGCATAAAGATACGCAGTATTTT.

In its sample, this clone was seen once. Its ends do not fully match the called genes, so a read error is possible. The gene calls are TRBV28 and TRBJ2-7; D perhaps matches TRBD1 (6 bases). CDR3 size: 14 residues. Per the germline V gene, CDR1 is MDHEN and CDR2 is SYDVKM. The CDR3 region is CASRLSGVWYEQYF. The CDR3 coding sequence is TGTGCCAGCAGGTTATCAGGGGTTTGGTACGAGCAGTACTTC.

The rearrangement links TRBV27 to TRBJ1-5; 9 nucleotides line up with TRBD1. The V and J ends lost 3 bases and 3 bases, in that order; junction bases with no gene match: 3. This CDR3 region has 15 residues. Germline loops: CDR1 MNHEY, CDR2 SMNVEV (reference sequence). The DNA of the CDR3 is TGTGCCAGCAGTTTGTGGGACAGGGCCAATCAGCCCCAGCATTTT. Protein product: CASSLWDRANQPQHF.

The rearrangement joins TRBV10-1 to TRBJ2-2; 7 bases match TRBD2. Trimming at V came to 3 bases and at J to 1 base, leaving 2 bases not matched to a gene. The CDR3 is 15 amino acids. The germline CDR1 and CDR2 sequences are WNHNN and SYGVQD (reference sequence). The CDR3 region has the DNA TGCGCCAGCAGTGAACCTAGCGGGAACACCGGGGAGCTGTTTTTT. It encodes CASSEPSGNTGELFF.

The chain joins TRBV18 to TRBJ1-4; D perhaps matches TRBD1 (5 bases). This CDR3 has 14 amino acids. Deletions cut 6 bases from V and 6 bases from J, with 14 bases between. Germline CDR1 KGHSH, CDR2 LQKENI. This CDR3 is CASSKDTSDEKLFF. In DNA, the CDR3 is TGTGCCAGCTCCAAGGACACATCGGATGAAAAACTGTTTTTT.